Listed here are 3 T cell receptor beta chains from one sample, sequenced in a study of breast tumors, draining lymph nodes, adjacent tissues. TCRdb passed the multiplex PCR reads through MiXCR, listing each CDR3 protein once. The top ten clones hold 3.8% of a sample with 180,000 or so distinct CDR3 sequences, more than 25% of them seen once. Samples came from axillary lymph nodes draining the breast cancer. Sequencing was performed on axillary lymph node tissue. These receptors originate from a female donor with breast cancer. Some clones in this sample may be carry-over from other donors' samples.

The rearrangement uses TRBV20-1 and TRBJ1-6; 8 bases fit TRBD1. From germline, CDR1 is DFQATT and CDR2 SNEGSKA (reference sequence). The CDR3 totals 15 residues. The ends lost 6 bases at V and 9 bases at J; junction bases unmatched: 13. The DNA of the CDR3 is TGCAGTGCCAGCAGCCCCGGGACAGGCCCTTCACCCCTCCACTTT. It translates to CSASSPGTGPSPLHF.

J is TRBJ2-7 and V is TRBV24-1; D is perhaps TRBD1 or TRBD2 (5 bases each). With 12 bases removed from V and 6 bases from J, the gap between germline ends came to 23 bases. This CDR3 is built from 14 residues. Per the germline V gene, CDR1 is KGHDR and CDR2 is SFDVKD. CDR3 coding DNA: TGTGCCGCCACCTATCCCCCGGGGCTGTGCGAGCAGTACTTC. This translates into CAATYPPGLCEQYF.

This clonotype has a handful of counts. The V and J genes are TRBV6-2 or TRBV6-3 and TRBJ2-3, with 12 bases matching TRBD2. V gave up 4 bases and J gave up 0 bases; unmatched junction bases: 14. CDR1 is MNHEY, CDR2 SVGEGT, per germline. CDR3 length: 20 amino acids. The CDR3 region has the DNA TGTGCCAGCAGTTTTCTTCTAGCGGGGGGGCCTTCGACTAGCACAGATACGCAGTATTTT. It codes for CASSFLLAGGPSTSTDTQYF.